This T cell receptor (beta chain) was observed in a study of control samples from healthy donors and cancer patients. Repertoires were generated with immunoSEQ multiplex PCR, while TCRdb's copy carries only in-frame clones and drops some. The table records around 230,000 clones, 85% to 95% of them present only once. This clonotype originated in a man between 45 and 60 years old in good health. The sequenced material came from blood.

The CDR3 region is CASKHTGLNTEAFF. CDR3 bases: TGTGCCAGTAAACATACAGGTCTGAACACTGAAGCTTTCTTT. This chain links TRBV19 with TRBJ1-1; D is perhaps TRBD1 (5 bases). Trimming stripped 7 bases from V and 0 bases from J, with 12 bases between. The germline CDR1 and CDR2 sequences are LNHDA and SQIVND (reference sequence). The CDR3 spans 14 residues. The full variable domain, its missing parts supplied by reference TRBV19 and TRBJ1-1, is DGGITQSPKYLFRKEGQNVTLSCEQNLNHDAMYWYRQDPGQGLRLIYYSQIVNDFQKGDIAEGYSVSREKKESFPLTVTSAQKNPTAFYLCASKHTGLNTEAFFGQGTRLTVV.